Listed below are T cell receptor beta chains from one sample, sequenced in a study of regulatory T cells in long-lasting Graves disease. TCRdb re-derived calls from the multiplex PCR reads in MiXCR, one entry per CDR3 protein. The sample carries roughly 500,000 distinct CDR3 sequences, around 21% recorded once. This sample comprised peripheral blood mononuclear cells (PBMCs), obtained when the disease was refractory, from a patient treated with antithyroid drugs. Every receptor here comes from a female donor with Graves disease. The CDR3 runs from the conserved cysteine through the conserved F or W. The order of the fields is J gene, clone size, D gene, V gene, CDR3 protein, CDR3 DNA. D genes are given only for firm matches. Some rows mark clone size as missing; the rest say once, few, many or name a class of expanded clone.

j_gene: TRBJ2-7
abundance: once
d_gene: TRBD1
v_gene: TRBV19
CDR3aa: CASSIIGQEFYEQYF
CDR3nt: TGTGCCAGTAGTATAATCGGACAGGAGTTCTACGAGCAGTACTTC

j_gene: TRBJ2-5
abundance: many
d_gene: .
v_gene: TRBV7-2
CDR3aa: CASSLDLGTPVDF
CDR3nt: TGTGCCAGCAGCTTAGACCTAGGAACCCCCGTGGACTTC

j_gene: TRBJ1-1
abundance: few
d_gene: .
v_gene: TRBV9
CDR3aa: CASSGREQGSPEAFF
CDR3nt: TGTGCCAGCAGCGGCCGGGAGCAGGGGAGTCCTGAAGCTTTCTTT

j_gene: TRBJ2-7
abundance: .
d_gene: TRBD1
v_gene: TRBV29-1
CDR3aa: CSVILTGAYEQYF
CDR3nt: TGCAGCGTTATCCTAACAGGGGCCTACGAGCAGTACTTC

j_gene: TRBJ2-2
abundance: .
d_gene: TRBD1
v_gene: TRBV5-1
CDR3aa: CASSFDRARQWGTGELFF
CDR3nt: TGCGCCAGCAGCTTTGACAGGGCACGCCAGTGGGGCACCGGGGAGCTGTTTTTT

j_gene: TRBJ2-7
abundance: few
d_gene: TRBD1
v_gene: TRBV4-2
CDR3aa: CASSQDYRGQGTYEQYF
CDR3nt: TGTGCCAGCAGCCAAGATTATAGAGGACAGGGTACCTACGAGCAGTACTTC

j_gene: TRBJ2-7
abundance: few
d_gene: TRBD2
v_gene: TRBV4-2
CDR3aa: CASSQVSGRGYEQYF
CDR3nt: TGTGCCAGCAGCCAAGTTAGCGGGAGAGGCTACGAGCAGTACTTC

j_gene: TRBJ1-1
abundance: .
d_gene: .
v_gene: TRBV6-2/TRBV6-3
CDR3aa: CASSYFEGGNTEAFF
CDR3nt: TGTGCCAGCAGTTATTTTGAGGGCGGTAACACTGAAGCTTTCTTT

j_gene: TRBJ2-2
abundance: many
d_gene: .
v_gene: TRBV28
CDR3aa: CASSFGVLPGELFF
CDR3nt: TGTGCCAGCAGTTTTGGGGTTTTACCCGGGGAGCTGTTTTTT

j_gene: TRBJ2-5
abundance: many
d_gene: .
v_gene: TRBV12-3/TRBV12-4
CDR3aa: CASSGPRRLSQYF
CDR3nt: TGTGCCAGCAGTGGCCCTCGACGCCTGTCCCAGTACTTC

j_gene: TRBJ1-1
abundance: .
d_gene: TRBD1
v_gene: TRBV6-2/TRBV6-3
CDR3aa: CASSRQGGINTEAFF
CDR3nt: TGTGCCAGCAGTAGACAGGGGGGGATCAACACTGAAGCTTTCTTT

j_gene: TRBJ1-1
abundance: many
d_gene: .
v_gene: TRBV7-9
CDR3aa: CASSYRALSSEAFF
CDR3nt: TGTGCCAGCAGCTACAGGGCGTTAAGTTCTGAAGCTTTCTTT

j_gene: TRBJ2-7
abundance: .
d_gene: TRBD1
v_gene: TRBV6-2/TRBV6-3
CDR3aa: CASRPKDMGSYRGYEQYF
CDR3nt: TGTGCCAGCAGACCGAAGGATATGGGGTCGTACAGGGGCTACGAGCAGTACTTC

j_gene: TRBJ2-2
abundance: .
d_gene: TRBD2
v_gene: TRBV20-1
CDR3aa: CSARSSGSPYTGELFF
CDR3nt: TGCAGTGCTAGATCTAGCGGGAGCCCGTACACCGGGGAGCTGTTTTTT

j_gene: TRBJ1-4
abundance: few
d_gene: TRBD1
v_gene: TRBV5-4
CDR3aa: CASSLKQGNEKLFF
CDR3nt: TGTGCCAGCAGCTTAAAACAGGGGAACGAAAAACTGTTTTTT

j_gene: TRBJ2-7
abundance: .
d_gene: .
v_gene: TRBV5-6
CDR3aa: CASSRTGYLNEQYF
CDR3nt: TGTGCCAGCAGCAGAACAGGGTATCTGAACGAGCAGTACTTC

j_gene: TRBJ2-7
abundance: many
d_gene: .
v_gene: TRBV28
CDR3aa: CASSMSYEQYF
CDR3nt: TGTGCCAGCAGTATGTCCTACGAGCAGTACTTC

j_gene: TRBJ2-7
abundance: many
d_gene: .
v_gene: TRBV30
CDR3aa: CAWSDPYEQYF
CDR3nt: TGTGCCTGGAGCGATCCCTACGAGCAGTACTTC

j_gene: TRBJ1-2
abundance: .
d_gene: .
v_gene: TRBV20-1
CDR3aa: CSAILTRNYGYTF
CDR3nt: TGCAGTGCTATACTGACAAGAAACTATGGCTACACCTTC

j_gene: TRBJ2-5
abundance: many
d_gene: .
v_gene: TRBV11-2
CDR3aa: CASSSTVRGAETQYF
CDR3nt: TGTGCCAGCAGCTCTACAGTCAGGGGCGCGGAGACCCAGTACTTC

j_gene: TRBJ2-5
abundance: many
d_gene: TRBD2
v_gene: TRBV7-9
CDR3aa: CASSLSLAGGETQYF
CDR3nt: TGTGCCAGCAGCTTATCGCTAGCGGGAGGCGAGACCCAGTACTTC

j_gene: TRBJ2-7
abundance: .
d_gene: TRBD2
v_gene: TRBV30
CDR3aa: CAWSRTSGRFSYEQYF
CDR3nt: TGTGCCTGGAGTAGAACTAGCGGGAGGTTCTCCTACGAGCAGTACTTC

j_gene: TRBJ2-7
abundance: .
d_gene: TRBD2
v_gene: TRBV11-1
CDR3aa: CASSIRPPSGRFSYEQYF
CDR3nt: TGTGCCAGCAGCATCCGACCTCCTAGCGGGCGCTTCTCCTACGAGCAGTACTTC

j_gene: TRBJ1-1
abundance: many
d_gene: .
v_gene: TRBV6-1
CDR3aa: CATILRTANTEAFF
CDR3nt: TGTGCCACAATTCTTCGGACAGCTAACACTGAAGCTTTCTTT

j_gene: TRBJ1-2
abundance: many
d_gene: .
v_gene: TRBV2
CDR3aa: CASRKDRDGYTF
CDR3nt: TGTGCCAGCAGAAAGGACCGCGATGGCTACACCTTC

j_gene: TRBJ2-7
abundance: many
d_gene: .
v_gene: TRBV27
CDR3aa: CASRRTDVSYEQYF
CDR3nt: TGTGCCAGCAGGAGGACAGACGTCTCCTACGAGCAGTACTTC

j_gene: TRBJ2-1
abundance: .
d_gene: .
v_gene: TRBV6-5
CDR3aa: CASSYSRGVNEQFF
CDR3nt: TGTGCCAGCAGTTACTCTAGGGGGGTCAATGAGCAGTTCTTC

j_gene: TRBJ2-7
abundance: .
d_gene: .
v_gene: TRBV20-1
CDR3aa: CSARGGPYEQYF
CDR3nt: TGCAGTGCTAGGGGGGGACCCTACGAGCAGTACTTC

j_gene: TRBJ2-7
abundance: .
d_gene: .
v_gene: TRBV4-2
CDR3aa: CASSLIGVQYEQYF
CDR3nt: TGTGCCAGCAGCCTCATTGGCGTTCAATACGAGCAGTACTTC

j_gene: TRBJ2-7
abundance: many
d_gene: TRBD1
v_gene: TRBV28
CDR3aa: CASSPPDRDYEQYF
CDR3nt: TGTGCCAGCAGTCCGCCGGACAGGGACTACGAGCAGTACTTC

j_gene: TRBJ2-1
abundance: few
d_gene: TRBD2
v_gene: TRBV10-3
CDR3aa: CAISIGTSGSINEQFF
CDR3nt: TGTGCCATCAGCATCGGGACTAGCGGGAGTATCAATGAGCAGTTCTTC

j_gene: TRBJ2-5
abundance: .
d_gene: TRBD2
v_gene: TRBV5-6
CDR3aa: CASGPGGRETQYF
CDR3nt: TGTGCCAGCGGTCCGGGAGGAAGAGAGACCCAGTACTTC

j_gene: TRBJ1-6
abundance: .
d_gene: .
v_gene: TRBV7-9
CDR3aa: CASSLGLPLPLHF
CDR3nt: TGTGCCAGCAGCTTAGGTCTTCCGTTGCCCCTCCACTTT

j_gene: TRBJ2-7
abundance: few
d_gene: TRBD1
v_gene: TRBV6-1
CDR3aa: CASSPDTGGLEQYF
CDR3nt: TGTGCCAGCAGTCCCGACACAGGGGGCTTAGAGCAGTACTTC

j_gene: TRBJ1-3
abundance: .
d_gene: .
v_gene: TRBV2
CDR3aa: CASSVRGNIANGNTIYF
CDR3nt: TGTGCCAGCAGTGTCAGGGGCAACATCGCTAATGGAAACACCATATATTTT

j_gene: TRBJ1-1
abundance: many
d_gene: TRBD1
v_gene: TRBV6-2/TRBV6-3
CDR3aa: CASSSGQGRMNTEAFF
CDR3nt: TGTGCCAGCAGTTCAGGACAGGGTAGAATGAACACTGAAGCTTTCTTT

j_gene: TRBJ2-7
abundance: few
d_gene: .
v_gene: TRBV4-1
CDR3aa: CASSQPALSSYEQYF
CDR3nt: TGCGCCAGCAGCCAACCGGCCCTGAGCTCCTACGAGCAGTACTTC

j_gene: TRBJ2-7
abundance: many
d_gene: .
v_gene: TRBV6-1
CDR3aa: CASSPLRTFSYEQYF
CDR3nt: TGTGCCAGCAGTCCACTCCGGACATTTTCCTACGAGCAGTACTTC

j_gene: TRBJ2-5
abundance: .
d_gene: .
v_gene: TRBV25-1
CDR3aa: CASSDLPTETQYF
CDR3nt: TGTGCCAGCAGTGACCTACCCACAGAGACCCAGTACTTC

j_gene: TRBJ2-1
abundance: few
d_gene: TRBD2
v_gene: TRBV28
CDR3aa: CASSPPMAGAGNEQFF
CDR3nt: TGTGCCAGCAGTCCCCCTATGGCGGGAGCGGGAAATGAGCAGTTCTTC

j_gene: TRBJ1-5
abundance: many
d_gene: .
v_gene: TRBV5-5
CDR3aa: CASRSTPGSEGSNQPQHF
CDR3nt: TGTGCCAGCAGGTCCACCCCGGGATCGGAAGGTAGCAATCAGCCCCAGCATTTT

j_gene: TRBJ2-4
abundance: many
d_gene: .
v_gene: TRBV2
CDR3aa: CASSDRGGSTTKNIQYF
CDR3nt: TGTGCCAGCAGTGATAGGGGGGGATCGACGACCAAAAACATTCAGTACTTC

j_gene: TRBJ2-5
abundance: many
d_gene: TRBD1
v_gene: TRBV27
CDR3aa: CASSPRRDRGQETQYF
CDR3nt: TGTGCCAGCAGTCCCCGGAGGGACAGGGGGCAAGAGACCCAGTACTTC

j_gene: TRBJ1-5
abundance: many
d_gene: .
v_gene: TRBV19
CDR3aa: CASSIGVNQPQHF
CDR3nt: TGTGCCAGCAGTATAGGGGTTAATCAGCCCCAGCATTTT

j_gene: TRBJ2-1
abundance: .
d_gene: TRBD2
v_gene: TRBV20-1
CDR3aa: CSARDLLTSGNRNEQFF
CDR3nt: TGCAGTGCTAGAGATCTCCTAACTAGCGGGAACCGCAATGAGCAGTTCTTC

j_gene: TRBJ1-2
abundance: many
d_gene: TRBD1
v_gene: TRBV12-3/TRBV12-4
CDR3aa: CASSLGPGQIYGYTF
CDR3nt: TGTGCCAGCAGTTTAGGGCCGGGACAGATTTATGGCTACACCTTC

j_gene: TRBJ2-5
abundance: many
d_gene: .
v_gene: TRBV7-2
CDR3aa: CASSNGIRETQYF
CDR3nt: TGTGCCAGCAGCAACGGGATTCGAGAGACCCAGTACTTC

j_gene: TRBJ1-5
abundance: many
d_gene: .
v_gene: TRBV6-5
CDR3aa: CASSYLGFSNQPQHF
CDR3nt: TGTGCCAGCAGTTATCTGGGATTTAGCAATCAGCCCCAGCATTTT

j_gene: TRBJ2-1
abundance: .
d_gene: .
v_gene: TRBV11-1
CDR3aa: CASSGTRTIYNEQFF
CDR3nt: TGTGCCAGCAGCGGAACACGTACGATATACAATGAGCAGTTCTTC

j_gene: TRBJ1-5
abundance: .
d_gene: .
v_gene: TRBV6-2/TRBV6-3
CDR3aa: CASSDQGGGHNQPQHF
CDR3nt: TGTGCCAGCAGTGATCAGGGTGGAGGACACAATCAGCCCCAGCATTTT

j_gene: TRBJ1-1
abundance: few
d_gene: .
v_gene: TRBV7-9
CDR3aa: CASRPPGMNTEAFF
CDR3nt: TGTGCCAGCAGGCCTCCGGGGATGAACACTGAAGCTTTCTTT

j_gene: TRBJ2-7
abundance: few
d_gene: .
v_gene: TRBV6-1
CDR3aa: CASSVCDRPYEQYF
CDR3nt: TGTGCCAGCAGTGTGTGCGACAGACCCTACGAGCAGTACTTC

j_gene: TRBJ1-4
abundance: few
d_gene: .
v_gene: TRBV25-1
CDR3aa: CASSDLGQNEKLFF
CDR3nt: TGTGCCAGCAGTGATCTCGGACAGAATGAAAAACTGTTTTTT

j_gene: TRBJ1-4
abundance: few
d_gene: TRBD1
v_gene: TRBV28
CDR3aa: CASRRQGWGPTNEKLFF
CDR3nt: TGTGCCAGCAGGAGACAGGGATGGGGCCCAACTAATGAAAAACTGTTTTTT

j_gene: TRBJ2-5
abundance: .
d_gene: .
v_gene: TRBV5-1
CDR3aa: CASSLEGHALQTQYF
CDR3nt: TGCGCCAGCAGCTTGGAGGGACACGCCTTGCAGACCCAGTACTTC